This T cell receptor (beta chain) was identified during a study of shared clonotypes between healthy human individuals. Libraries were prepared by immunoSEQ multiplex PCR; TCRdb keeps only in-frame clonotypes and omits some of them. The repertoire holds 1.5 million to 2.5 million clones, with over 85% as singletons. Terminally differentiated effector memory CD45RA+ cells were left out of the naive CD8 fraction, which was CD45RO-negative and positively selected for CCR7. CDR1 and CDR2 from the germline V gene are SGHRS and YFSETQ. Trimming pared 2 bases from V and 5 bases from J, leaving 17 bases between. The CDR3 contains 15 residues.

This clonotype originated in a man younger than 30 in good health. Sequenced input: naive CD8+ T cells sorted from blood. This chain uses TRBV5-1 with TRBJ2-7, with D possibly being TRBD2 (5 bases). CDR3 bases: TGCGCCAGCAGCTTTGGGCATTTTAACGGGAACGAGCAGTACTTC. Residues: CASSFGHFNGNEQYF.